A selection of T cell receptor beta chains follows, all from one sample in a study of T-cell reconstitution after alpha-beta-depleted transplantation in children. Using its own MiXCR run on the PCR reads, TCRdb lists one record per CDR3 protein. The data hold some 600,000 distinct CDR3 sequences, with around 13% observed a single time. The source material was PBMCs, mostly from graft donor cells, sampled 360 days after TCRalphabeta/CD19-depleted stem cell transplant. These TCRs come from a male patient younger than 18 who had a stem cell transplant for acute myeloid leukemia, so the T cells may come from the graft donor. Both conserved end residues are part of each CDR3. The order of the fields is D gene, J gene, clone size, V gene, CDR3 protein, CDR3 DNA. The D gene is left open where the match is weak. Not all rows give a size; the values are once, few, many and, for expanded clones, a class.

TRBD1,TRBJ1-2,.,TRBV29-1,CSGNTGDGYTF,TGCAGCGGCAACACAGGGGATGGCTACACCTTC
TRBD2,TRBJ2-1,.,TRBV4-1,CASSQDSQFSGRVSYNEQFF,TGCGCCAGCAGCCAAGATAGTCAGTTTAGCGGGAGAGTGTCCTACAATGAGCAGTTCTTC
.,TRBJ2-1,.,TRBV20-1,CSARLNLVGNNEQFF,TGCAGTGCTAGACTCAATCTAGTGGGGAACAATGAGCAGTTCTTC
.,TRBJ2-7,.,TRBV9,CASSPRAEGAPYEQYF,TGTGCCAGCAGCCCCAGGGCTGAAGGAGCCCCCTACGAGCAGTACTTC
.,TRBJ2-1,.,TRBV15,CATGAPLLPSYNEQFF,TGTGCCACCGGTGCTCCCTTGTTGCCCTCCTACAATGAGCAGTTCTTC
TRBD1,TRBJ2-3,many,TRBV7-8,CASSLSGQSTDTQYF,TGTGCCAGCAGCTTATCGGGACAGAGCACAGATACGCAGTATTTT
TRBD2,TRBJ2-2,.,TRBV28,CASSFLAENTGELFF,TGTGCCAGCAGTTTCCTAGCGGAGAACACCGGGGAGCTGTTTTTT
TRBD2,TRBJ2-1,.,TRBV28,CGHSGTVLNEQFF,TGTGGTCATAGCGGGACGGTCCTCAATGAGCAGTTCTTC
.,TRBJ2-3,.,TRBV20-1,CSGPATDTQYF,TGCAGTGGTCCAGCGACAGATACGCAGTATTTT
.,TRBJ2-5,many,TRBV29-1,CSVSGAQETQYF,TGCAGCGTGTCAGGTGCCCAAGAGACCCAGTACTTC
.,TRBJ1-1,.,TRBV20-1,CSATSGPLNTEAFF,TGCAGTGCTACTTCAGGCCCCCTGAACACTGAAGCTTTCTTT
.,TRBJ2-6,few,TRBV28,CASSFGANVLTF,TGTGCCAGCAGTTTCGGGGCCAACGTCCTGACTTTC
.,TRBJ2-1,few,TRBV25-1,CASSDESGGTYNEQFF,TGTGCCAGCAGTGATGAGAGCGGAGGCACCTACAATGAGCAGTTCTTC
TRBD1,TRBJ1-2,.,TRBV7-2,CASSTQGTYGYTF,TGTGCCAGCAGCACACAGGGGACCTATGGCTACACCTTC
.,TRBJ2-2,.,TRBV3-1,CASSQEWITGELFF,TGTGCCAGCAGCCAAGAGTGGATAACCGGGGAGCTGTTTTTT
TRBD1,TRBJ2-3,few,TRBV28,CASSRRDSFTDTQYF,TGTGCCAGCAGTCGTCGGGACAGCTTCACAGATACGCAGTATTTT
.,TRBJ2-1,few,TRBV10-3,CAITDTGVSYNEQFF,TGTGCCATCACTGATACGGGGGTCTCCTACAATGAGCAGTTCTTC
.,TRBJ1-2,.,TRBV14,CASSRTANYGYTF,TGTGCCAGCAGCCGGACTGCTAACTATGGCTACACCTTC
TRBD1,TRBJ2-7,many,TRBV5-1,CASSLGIGDRGYEQYF,TGCGCCAGCAGCTTGGGTATTGGGGACAGAGGCTACGAGCAGTACTTC
TRBD1,TRBJ2-2,.,TRBV25-1,CASRETGVNTGELFF,TGTGCCAGCAGGGAGACAGGGGTGAACACCGGGGAGCTGTTTTTT
TRBD1,TRBJ2-2,.,TRBV11-2,CASSQGAQGPVTGELFF,TGTGCCAGCTCCCAGGGGGCGCAGGGTCCGGTCACCGGGGAGCTGTTTTTT
.,TRBJ1-3,few,TRBV5-1,CASSLDGASGNTIYF,TGCGCCAGCAGCTTGGATGGGGCCTCTGGAAACACCATATATTTT
.,TRBJ2-7,few,TRBV15,CATSVGFSSYEQYF,TGTGCCACCAGCGTGGGATTTAGCTCCTACGAGCAGTACTTC
.,TRBJ2-3,.,TRBV20-1,CSARNLAFNTDTQYF,TGCAGTGCTAGAAATTTGGCTTTCAACACAGATACGCAGTATTTT
.,TRBJ2-1,many,TRBV25-1,CASSNAHGNEQFF,TGTGCCAGCAGTAACGCACACGGCAATGAGCAGTTCTTC
TRBD1,TRBJ2-7,few,TRBV29-1,CSVVGAQGARTTSVPSEQYF,TGCAGCGTGGTGGGGGCACAGGGGGCAAGAACTACTAGCGTACCGTCCGAGCAGTACTTC